Listed here is a single T cell receptor beta chain. Its antigen remains unknown. Germline V gives CDR1 MNHEY, CDR2 SVGAGI. The length of the CDR3 is 16 residues. Trimming shortened V by 6 bases and J by 8 bases, and 23 bases separated the two germline ends. The sample comes from a study of T cell repertoires in cytomegalovirus infection. On the study more broadly: Recently identified HLA-C-restricted CMV epitopes and well-studied HLA-B-restricted CMV epitopes were used by the study. A matching HLA type, together with CMV infection, was signaled by public TCR beta signatures. Study-wide results and caveats: The ex vivo response was dominated by HLA-C-restricted CMV-specific TCR beta clonotypes. The study identified carriers of CMV plus the relevant HLA from cumulative public TCR beta family frequency.

TCRdb fed the reads into MiXCR, producing one record per CDR3 protein. The sample yields some 310,000 distinct CDR3 sequences, approximately 25% seen once. This clonotype originated in a human donor in good health (CMV status not recorded). Some clones in this sample may be carry-over from other donors' samples. The rearrangement uses TRBV6-5 and TRBJ2-1; D possibly corresponds to TRBD2 (6 bases). This specimen was cultured PBMCs, taken from culture after CMV antigen stimulation. The CDR3 nucleotides are TGTGCCAGCAGCCGGAGAGCCGGGAGAAGTATACATGAGCAGTTCTTC. Residues: CASSRRAGRSIHEQFF.